The T cell receptor beta chain described here comes from a study of blood T cell repertoires in COVID-19 (TCRdb year 2020). Study-wide context: Collaborator samples came from the United States, Italy and Spain and covered acute and convalescent phases of COVID-19. The prospective study material was composed of cDNA or gDNA derived from T cells, B-cell-depleted T cells, or PBMCs. Deeply sampled blood TCRbeta repertoires from subjects exposed to, actively infected with, or recovered from COVID-19 were included in the dataset. The repertoires were made available in a free public database intended to serve as a resource for research on the immune response to SARS-CoV-2. The samples were drawn from the first 160 participants of the ongoing ImmuneRACE study and from 950 to 1,500 subjects provided by 6 global collaborators. The sample metadata nearly always contained a de-identified subject ID, COVID-19 status, age in years and sex. HLA class I and class II types, where available, came from metadata supplied by the sample provider rather than from assay-based typing.

Participants in the prospective study were enrolled through a virtual design, were aged roughly 18 to 100 years, and lived in approximately 25 United States geographic areas. To assign participants to cohorts, the prospective study relied on clinical history that participants themselves reported in a screening survey and a study questionnaire. Recovered participants in ImmuneRACE Cohort 3 were defined as having two consecutive negative NP/OP PCR tests, clearance from a healthcare professional, or resolution of symptoms. Mobile phlebotomists in the prospective study collected whole blood, serum and a nasopharyngeal or oropharyngeal swab from every participant. Prospective study participants could optionally give additional blood draws and questionnaires over an approximately 2-month period. Before DNA extraction, prospective study blood samples were shipped either frozen or at room temperature.

The immunoSEQ Assay, a bias-controlled multiplex PCR, was used to amplify TCRbeta CDR3 regions from genomic DNA. The original pipeline was this. The number of nucleated cells in each sample was estimated from the amplification of reference gene primers within the assay. To quantify the absolute abundance of each unique TCRbeta CDR3 rearrangement, sequence reads were collapsed and filtered. For each sample, productive Simpson clonality was calculated by taking the square root of Simpson's diversity index across productive rearrangements. The table comes from immuneACCESS by way of TCRdb, which keeps in-frame sequences with V and J called. Part of the clones is missing from these tables; in studies checked, under half for an unresolved V gene and the rest for unknown reasons. The V and J calls and clone size were taken over from that table, and D and trimming were inferred from the DNA. The sample has about 100,000 clones on record, 80% to 90% of them singletons. Clones ranked in the top ten supply under 3.5% of the sample.

V is clipped by 4 bases and J by 4 bases, and the sequence between their germline boundaries is 7 bases long. From a lookup of the germline V gene, CDR1 and CDR2 are KGHDR and SFDVKD. Reading from cysteine to phenylalanine, the CDR3 counts 12 amino acids. The DNA shown is the 36-base CDR3, in frame from base 1. This clone was counted once. The antigen this receptor binds is unknown. Base qualities are not provided; no much larger clone lies one nucleotide away. Overall study outcomes, separate from this receptor: The quantity of clinical and demographic metadata differed by source and by participant and was supplied without curation.

The sample consisted of PBMCs or T cells enriched from blood (not recorded which). This sequence was found in a woman between 45 and 65 years old who had recovered from COVID-19. Here the chain combines TRBV24-1 and TRBJ2-7, with the D segment identity uncertain. Here is the DNA: TGTGCCACCAGTGAAGACGGGTACGAGCAGTACTTC. The resulting protein is CATSEDGYEQYF.